This entry lists 29 T cell receptor beta chains sequenced from one sample in a study of T-cell reconstitution after alpha-beta-depleted transplantation in children. It was with unique molecular identifiers that the TCRbeta library was prepared. TCRdb called the PCR reads again in MiXCR, with one record for every CDR3 protein. The profile shows tens of thousands of distinct CDR3 sequences, approximately 18% of them singletons. The sequencing used PBMCs, mostly from graft donor cells, collected 360 days after TCRalphabeta/CD19-depleted stem cell transplant. The receptor set was obtained from a male patient between 2 and 15 years old who had a stem cell transplant for acute lymphoblastic leukemia, so the T cells may come from the graft donor.

The chain employs TRBV30 and TRBJ1-1; D ambiguous. Trimming removed 0 bases from V and 1 base from J, with 9 bases in between. Germline loops: CDR1 GTSNPN, CDR2 SVGIG (reference sequence). The CDR3 length is 14 residues. CDR3 sequence (DNA): TGTGCCTGGAGTGTTTGGGGAGCGAACACTGAAGCTTTCTTT. Protein sequence: CAWSVWGANTEAFF.

There are a few counts of this clonotype. This sequence joins TRBV10-3 and TRBJ2-5; tentatively, D is TRBD1 (6 bases). CDR3 length: 12 residues. Germline values: CDR1 ENHRY, CDR2 SYGVKD. The ends were cut back, 8 bases at V and 1 base at J, with 8 bases in the middle. CDR3 nucleotides: TGTGCCATCGGGGACATCCAAGAGACCCAGTACTTC. Translating it yields CAIGDIQETQYF.

This clonotype was counted between two and nine times. The chain has TRBV6-5 and TRBJ1-4; D call uncertain. The V and J ends lost 4 bases and 2 bases respectively, with 8 bases between them. Germline assignment: CDR1 MNHEY and CDR2 SVGAGI. CDR3 size: 14 residues. The CDR3 loop reads CASSLGLTNEKLFF. In nucleotides, the CDR3 is TGTGCCAGCAGTTTAGGGTTGACTAATGAAAAACTGTTTTTT.

V gene TRBV10-2 combines with J gene TRBJ2-1; weak D call: TRBD1 (5 bases). The CDR3 is 14 residues long. V gave up 7 bases and J gave up 6 bases, with 16 bases separating them. Germline lookup yields CDR1 WSHSY and CDR2 SAAADI. The CDR3 here is CASKGVSPGNEQFF. The CDR3 bases are TGCGCCAGCAAAGGGGTGTCACCCGGCAATGAGCAGTTCTTC.

This clonotype was counted between two and nine times. The V and J genes are TRBV12-3 or TRBV12-4 and TRBJ1-5; D uncertain. Trimming left V 0 bases short and J 3 bases short, with 12 bases between. The CDR3 spans 16 residues. The CDR3, as DNA: TGTGCCAGCAGTTTAGCGACCCCGGCCCACAATCAGCCCCAGCATTTT. Protein sequence: CASSLATPAHNQPQHF.

This clonotype was seen more than once but under ten times. V and J are TRBV12-3 or TRBV12-4 and TRBJ2-7; 15 bases align to TRBD2. This CDR3 comprises 15 residues. V was pared by 6 bases and J by 5 bases, with 5 bases of the junction left unmatched. The CDR3 sequence: CASSPGLAGGHEQYF. The CDR3 nucleotides are TGTGCCAGCAGCCCGGGACTAGCGGGAGGCCACGAGCAGTACTTC.

The sample holds a few counts of this clonotype. The J gene is TRBJ2-7, the V gene TRBV11-2; TRBD2 is a possible D gene (7 bases). The CDR3 totals 15 residues. V gave up 7 bases and J gave up 3 bases, with 19 bases separating them. CDR1 and CDR2 from the germline V gene are SGHAT and FQNNGV. The CDR3 here is CASIPRGGLLYEQYF. CDR3 coding DNA: TGTGCCAGCATCCCTAGGGGGGGACTCCTCTACGAGCAGTACTTC.

This chain joins TRBV2 and TRBJ1-5; 9 bases agree with TRBD1. The CDR3 is made up of 19 amino acids. Germline V gene lookup returns CDR1 SNHLY and CDR2 FYNNEI. The trim removed 5 bases at V and 0 bases at J, leaving 14 bases unmatched. The CDR3 nucleotides read TGTGCCAGCAGTAAACCTCGGACAGGGGCGATTTATAGCAATCAGCCCCAGCATTTT. It encodes CASSKPRTGAIYSNQPQHF.

Ten or more counts support this clonotype. The V call is TRBV11-2, the J call TRBJ1-5; D not certain. Looked up from germline, CDR1 is SGHAT and CDR2 is FQNNGV. The CDR3 extends over 15 amino acids. V dropped 1 base and J dropped 6 bases, with 13 bases sitting between them. The CDR3 here is CASSLVGVVSQPQHF. The CDR3, as DNA: TGTGCCAGCAGCTTAGTTGGGGTCGTAAGTCAGCCCCAGCATTTT.

This clonotype came up a few times. The chain uses TRBV24-1 and TRBJ2-5; the match to TRBD1 covers 8 bases. CDR3 length: 15 residues. Germline CDR1 and CDR2: KGHDR and SFDVKD. After removal of 6 bases from V and 5 bases from J, the junction contained 10 bases not matched to a gene. This chain's CDR3 is CATSPRTGRGETQYF. The CDR3 DNA follows: TGTGCCACCAGTCCCCGGACAGGGAGAGGGGAGACCCAGTACTTC.

The V call is TRBV2, the J call TRBJ2-7; no reliable D call. The CDR3 sequence is 14 residues long. Trimming took 2 bases from V and 1 from J, leaving 9 bases between them. Germline V gene lookup returns CDR1 SNHLY and CDR2 FYNNEI. The CDR3 region is CASSELLQSYEQYF. CDR3 in DNA: TGTGCCAGCAGTGAACTGCTTCAGTCCTACGAGCAGTACTTC. The full variable domain, in which reference TRBV2 and TRBJ2-7 provide the parts outside the CDR3, is EPEVTQTPSHQVTQMGQEVILRCVPISNHLYFYWYRQILGQKVEFLVSFYNNEISEKSEIFDDQFSVERPDGSNFTLKIRSTKLEDSAMYFCASSELLQSYEQYFGPGTRLTVT.

The rearrangement links TRBV11-1 to TRBJ2-7; D unresolved. CDR3 size: 11 residues. V was pared by 2 bases and J by 5 bases, with 4 bases between. Germline CDR1 and CDR2: SGHAT and FQDESV (reference sequence). The CDR3 protein is CASSLIDEQYF. Written as DNA, the CDR3 is TGTGCCAGCAGCTTAATCGACGAGCAGTACTTC.

This clonotype was observed a few times. The chain has TRBV7-6 and TRBJ2-1; TRBD2 agrees at 14 bases. The trim removed 5 bases at V and 7 bases at J, leaving 7 bases unmatched. This CDR3 spans 16 amino acids. CDR1 SGHVS and CDR2 FNYEAQ come from the germline V gene. The CDR3 DNA reads as TGTGCCAGCAGCCTCGGGACTAGCGGGAGATTGAATGAGCAGTTCTTC. Translating it yields CASSLGTSGRLNEQFF.

Only a few counts were recorded for this clonotype. This chain joins TRBV12-3 or TRBV12-4 and TRBJ1-1, with D uncertain. Trimming removed 1 base at V and 1 base at J, with 7 bases between. The CDR3 is 14 residues long. The CDR3 sequence: CASSLGQWNTEAFF. The CDR3 DNA reads TGTGCCAGCAGTTTAGGGCAGTGGAACACTGAAGCTTTCTTT.

In this sample, this clonotype turned up a few times. J is TRBJ2-7 and V is TRBV24-1, with 13 bases aligning to TRBD2. This CDR3 spans 15 amino acids. Germline lookup yields CDR1 KGHDR and CDR2 SFDVKD. V dropped 9 bases and J dropped 4; count of bases not matched to a gene: 8. The CDR3 sequence is CATSSWTSGRYEQYF. In DNA, the CDR3 is TGTGCCACCTCCAGCTGGACTAGCGGGAGATACGAGCAGTACTTC.

V gene TRBV7-8 combines with J gene TRBJ2-2, with a tentative D call TRBD2 (5 bases). Per germline, CDR1 SGHVS and CDR2 FQNEAQ. V lost 3 bases, J lost 0 bases, and 8 bases lay in between. This CDR3 contains 15 residues. The CDR3 DNA follows: TGTGCCAGCAGCTTGCGGGTGCCGAACACCGGGGAGCTGTTTTTT. This codes for CASSLRVPNTGELFF.

This clonotype turned up a few times. CDR3 in amino acids: CASGQGGAKNIQYF. In DNA, the CDR3 is TGCGCCAGTGGACAGGGAGGAGCCAAAAACATTCAGTACTTC. The rearrangement joins TRBV5-1 to TRBJ2-4; 8 nucleotides agree with TRBD1. Unmatched junction bases numbered 4, after V lost 8 bases and J lost 0 bases. Germline CDR1 and CDR2: SGHRS and YFSETQ. This CDR3 comprises 14 residues.

The V call is TRBV5-1, the J call TRBJ2-7; 8 bases fit TRBD1. CDR1 SGHRS and CDR2 YFSETQ come from the germline V gene. This CDR3 region has 14 residues. V lost 4 bases, J lost 5 bases, and 8 bases stayed unmatched. CDR3 DNA sequence: TGCGCCAGCAGCAGGACAGGGTTCAGGCACGAGCAGTACTTC. Its protein product is CASSRTGFRHEQYF.

This sequence joins TRBV28 and TRBJ2-4, with 8 bases that match TRBD1. This CDR3 comprises 15 residues. Germline V CDR1 and CDR2: MDHEN, SYDVKM. Unmatched junction bases numbered 3, after V lost 5 bases and J lost 0 bases. DNA of the CDR3: TGTGCCAGCAGTCGACAGGGGCTAGCCAAAAACATTCAGTACTTC. It translates to CASSRQGLAKNIQYF.

By sample share, this clonotype is medium-sized. CDR3 coding DNA: TGTGCCAGCAGTCTAAGTGGGGGGAGGGGTACTGAAGCTTTCTTT. Translating it yields CASSLSGGRGTEAFF. The V gene is TRBV12-3 or TRBV12-4, the J gene TRBJ1-1, with D maybe TRBD1 (5 bases). The CDR3 loop spans 15 amino acids. V lost 5 bases and J 5 bases, leaving 18 bases between the germline ends.

At least ten counts were recorded for this clonotype. The chain recombines TRBV5-1 with TRBJ2-7; D is undetermined. Germline V CDR1 and CDR2: SGHRS, YFSETQ. The ends were cut back, 4 bases at V and 3 bases at J, with 11 bases in the middle. This CDR3 is built from 13 residues. The CDR3 DNA reads as TGCGCCAGCAGCCGGCAGATTGACTACGAGCAGTACTTC. Residues: CASSRQIDYEQYF.

The chain links TRBV11-1 to TRBJ2-6; 8 positions agree with TRBD1. The CDR3 is 20 residues long. Germline V gives CDR1 SGHAT, CDR2 FQDESV (reference sequence). V lost 2 bases to trimming and J lost 0 bases; unmatched junction nucleotides: 12. CDR3 residues: CASSLSDRGGTSSGANVLTF. The CDR3 bases are TGTGCCAGCAGCTTAAGTGACAGGGGAGGTACAAGCTCTGGGGCCAACGTCCTGACTTTC.

The table lists this clonotype with a few counts. Here the CDR3 reads CASSLAPDRVETQYF. In nucleotides, the CDR3 is TGCGCCAGCAGCTTGGCCCCGGACAGGGTTGAGACCCAGTACTTC. The V gene is TRBV5-1, the J gene TRBJ2-5, with 8 bases identical to TRBD1. V lost 0 bases to trimming and J lost 5 bases; unmatched junction nucleotides: 6. The germline CDR1 and CDR2 sequences are SGHRS and YFSETQ. The CDR3 is 15 amino acids.

This clonotype was observed a few times. The DNA of the CDR3 is TGCGCCAGCAGCTGGGGGCTCGTCGGTGTACCCTACGAGCAGTACTTC. Translation gives CASSWGLVGVPYEQYF. The chain recombines TRBV5-1 with TRBJ2-7, with D maybe TRBD1 (6 bases). The CDR3 consists of 16 residues. V gave up 3 bases and J gave up 2 bases, with 18 bases separating them. Germline lookup yields CDR1 SGHRS and CDR2 YFSETQ.

This clonotype was counted between two and nine times. This chain uses TRBV11-2 with TRBJ2-1, with TRBD2 matching 10 bases. Trimming removed 3 bases from V and 7 bases from J; junction bases left unmatched: 6. Looked up from germline, CDR1 is SGHAT and CDR2 is FQNNGV. The CDR3 consists of 15 residues. The CDR3 protein is CASSFTSGTRNEQFF. In DNA, the CDR3 is TGTGCCAGCAGCTTCACTAGCGGGACTAGGAATGAGCAGTTCTTC.

There are a few counts of this clonotype. This chain links TRBV5-1 with TRBJ2-2; 7 bases are shared with TRBD1. CDR3 length equals 17 residues. CDR1 SGHRS and CDR2 YFSETQ come from the germline V gene. The junction had 14 bases not matched to a gene; V was cut back by 4 bases and J by 5 bases. In DNA, the CDR3 is TGCGCCAGCAGCCCACCTGTGACAGGGAAGATTACCGGGGAGCTGTTTTTT. Translation gives CASSPPVTGKITGELFF. Full variable domain (missing parts from reference TRBV5-1 and TRBJ2-2): KAGVTQTPRYLIKTRGQQVTLSCSPISGHRSVSWYQQTPGQGLQFLFEYFSETQRNKGNFPGRFSGRQFSNSRSEMNVSTLELGDSALYLCASSPPVTGKITGELFFGEGSRLTVL.

The rearrangement joins TRBV20-1 to TRBJ2-5; TRBD2 agrees at 8 bases. The CDR3 runs to 13 residues. V shed 3 bases, J shed 2 bases, and the junction held 2 bases outside the gene matches. Germline values: CDR1 DFQATT, CDR2 SNEGSKA (reference sequence). Here the CDR3 reads CSARGLDQETQYF. As DNA, the CDR3 is TGCAGTGCTAGGGGACTAGATCAAGAGACCCAGTACTTC.

The chain recombines TRBV24-1 with TRBJ2-5; maybe TRBD2 (6 bases). V shed 3 bases and J shed 7 bases, with 17 bases lying between them. This CDR3 contains 15 residues. Per germline, CDR1 KGHDR and CDR2 SFDVKD. The CDR3 DNA reads TGTGCCACCAGTGATCTGAGAACAGACGGGGGGACCCAGTACTTC. As protein: CATSDLRTDGGTQYF.

The genes are TRBV12-3 or TRBV12-4 and TRBJ2-3; 13 bases fit TRBD2. The ends lost 3 bases at V and 7 bases at J; junction bases unmatched: 7. The CDR3 runs 16 residues. The CDR3 sequence: CASSFPTSGRVYTQYF. The CDR3 coding sequence is TGTGCCAGCAGTTTCCCCACTAGCGGGAGGGTCTATACGCAGTATTTT.